The sequence of this T cell receptor beta chain was determined in a study of CD8 T cells in Susac syndrome. TEMRA cells underwent FACS enrichment and CD8+ and CD4+ T cells underwent negative isolation. RNA, at roughly 0.5 to 1 ug, was reverse transcribed with random hexamers. A multiplex approach, immunoSEQ multiplex PCR, amplified TCR beta CDR3 across 54 Vbeta and 13 Jbeta. TCRdb itself ran the immunoSEQ multiplex PCR reads through MiXCR, one entry per CDR3 protein. The sample carries approximately 130,000 distinct CDR3 sequences, around nine tenths recorded once. The V segment lost 5 bases and the J segment 6 bases; nucleotides outside the gene matches: 4. Germline CDR1 and CDR2: LGHNA and YSLEER. The CDR3 covers 14 residues.

Sequences were obtained from CD8+ T cells from PBMCs. This chain joins TRBV4-3 and TRBJ2-2; 9 bases fit TRBD2. The TCR was taken from a human donor with multiple sclerosis. The CDR3 is CASSSLAGSGELFF. The CDR3 coding sequence is TGCGCCAGCAGCAGCCTAGCGGGGTCCGGGGAGCTGTTTTTT.